The 3 T cell receptor beta chains in this list originate from one sample, sequenced in a study of T-cell reconstitution after alpha-beta-depleted transplantation in children. For TCRbeta, the library was prepared with unique molecular identifiers. TCRdb passed the PCR reads through MiXCR, listing each CDR3 protein once. The table has fewer than 550,000 distinct CDR3 sequences, roughly 16% seen once. The sample here was PBMCs, mostly from graft donor cells, taken 360 days after TCRalphabeta/CD19-depleted stem cell transplant. These receptors were taken from a boy younger than two who had a stem cell transplant for Wiskott-Aldrich syndrome, so the T cells may come from the graft donor.

This clonotype was counted a few times. The chain recombines TRBV29-1 with TRBJ2-7, with D possibly TRBD1 on 6 matching bases. The CDR3 is 13 amino acids. Germline CDR1 is SQVTM and CDR2 is ANQGSEA. V was shortened by 2 bases and J by 0 bases, with 8 bases between the two germline ends. The CDR3 loop is CSVETGLSYEQYF. The CDR3, as DNA: TGCAGCGTTGAAACAGGGCTCTCCTACGAGCAGTACTTC.

The genes are TRBV14 and TRBJ2-7, with 11 bases aligning to TRBD2. CDR3 length equals 18 residues. J lost 0 bases, V lost 0 bases, and 7 bases had no gene match. The germline V gene has CDR1 SGHDN and CDR2 FVKESK. CDR3 amino acids: CASSQEILAGGRSYEQYF. DNA of the CDR3: TGTGCCAGCAGCCAAGAAATCCTAGCGGGAGGCCGCTCCTACGAGCAGTACTTC.

The chain is built from TRBV12-3 or TRBV12-4 and TRBJ2-7; weak D call: TRBD1 (6 bases). There are 16 residues in the CDR3. V was cut by 4 bases and J by 2 bases, with 18 bases left in between. DNA of the CDR3: TGTGCCAGCAGTTCCTATGAACAGGGTCAAGCCTACGAGCAGTACTTC. Translating it yields CASSSYEQGQAYEQYF.